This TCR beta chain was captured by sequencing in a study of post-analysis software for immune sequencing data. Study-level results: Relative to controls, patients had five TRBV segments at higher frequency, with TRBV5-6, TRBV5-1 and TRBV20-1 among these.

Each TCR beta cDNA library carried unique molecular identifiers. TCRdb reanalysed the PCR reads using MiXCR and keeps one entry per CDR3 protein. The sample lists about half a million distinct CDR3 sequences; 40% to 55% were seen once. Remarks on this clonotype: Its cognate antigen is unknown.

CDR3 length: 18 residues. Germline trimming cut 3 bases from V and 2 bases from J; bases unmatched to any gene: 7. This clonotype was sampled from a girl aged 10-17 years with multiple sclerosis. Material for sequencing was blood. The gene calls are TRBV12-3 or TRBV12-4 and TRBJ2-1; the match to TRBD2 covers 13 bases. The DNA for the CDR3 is TGTGCCAGCAGTTTTCTCGGGACTAGCGGGACCGCCTACAATGAGCAGTTCTTC. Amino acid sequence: CASSFLGTSGTAYNEQFF.